This T cell receptor beta chain was retrieved from a study of CD8+CD57+ T cells in acquired aplastic anemia. Study information: CD4+ cells from healthy donors averaged about 10 million reads.

Genomic DNA, the template, was used for profiling of the TCR beta VDJ and CDR3. TCRdb reprocessed the reads with MiXCR, giving one entry per CDR3 protein. The data show about 400,000 distinct CDR3 sequences, with about two thirds seen just once and approximately 3.8% held by the top ten. V lost 7 bases, J lost 16 bases, and 32 bases lay in between. The CDR3 has 16 amino acids. Germline assignment: CDR1 SNHLY and CDR2 FYNNEI. Sample: sorted CD4+, CD8+, or CD8+CD57+ T cells (not recorded which) from PBMCs. This receptor was obtained from a human donor in good health, serving as a control. V usage is TRBV2 and J usage is TRBJ2-1; D is perhaps TRBD2 (5 bases). CDR3 in DNA: TGTGCCAGCACCCCTGACTGGCCAGGAGTGACCCAGGACTTCTTCTTC. Its translation is CASTPDWPGVTQDFFF.